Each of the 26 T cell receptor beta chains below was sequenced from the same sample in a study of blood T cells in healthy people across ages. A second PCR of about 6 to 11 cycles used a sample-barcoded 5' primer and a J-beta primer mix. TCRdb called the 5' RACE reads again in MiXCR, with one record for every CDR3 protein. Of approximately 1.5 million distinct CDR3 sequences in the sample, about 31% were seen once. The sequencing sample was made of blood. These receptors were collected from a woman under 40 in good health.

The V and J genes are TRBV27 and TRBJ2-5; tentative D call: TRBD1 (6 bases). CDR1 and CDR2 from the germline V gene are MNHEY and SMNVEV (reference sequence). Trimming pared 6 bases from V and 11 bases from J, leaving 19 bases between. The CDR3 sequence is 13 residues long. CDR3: CASRTGTYNEQYF. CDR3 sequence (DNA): TGTGCCAGCAGGACAGGAACCTACAATGAGCAGTACTTC.

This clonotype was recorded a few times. CDR3 sequence reads: CASSSSGGLYEQYF. CDR3 in DNA: TGTGCCAGCAGCTCATCGGGGGGCCTCTACGAGCAGTACTTC. The chain is built from TRBV7-3 and TRBJ2-7; tentatively, D is TRBD2 (7 bases). CDR1 and CDR2 from the germline V gene are SGHTA and FQGTGA. Trimming shortened V by 4 bases and J by 3 bases, and 13 bases separated the two germline ends. The CDR3 consists of 14 residues.

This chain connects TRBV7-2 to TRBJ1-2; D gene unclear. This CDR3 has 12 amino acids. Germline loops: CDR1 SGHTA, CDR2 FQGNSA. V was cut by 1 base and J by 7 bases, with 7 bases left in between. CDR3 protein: CASSLDSRGYTF. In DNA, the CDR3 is TGTGCCAGCAGCTTAGACAGTCGTGGCTACACCTTC.

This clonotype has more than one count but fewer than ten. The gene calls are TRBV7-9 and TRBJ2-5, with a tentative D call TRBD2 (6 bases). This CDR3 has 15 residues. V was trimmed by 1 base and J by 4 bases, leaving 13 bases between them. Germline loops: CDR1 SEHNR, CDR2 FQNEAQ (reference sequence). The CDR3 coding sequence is TGTGCCAGCAGCTTAGTGGAGGGGATTGGAGAGACCCAGTACTTC. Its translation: CASSLVEGIGETQYF.

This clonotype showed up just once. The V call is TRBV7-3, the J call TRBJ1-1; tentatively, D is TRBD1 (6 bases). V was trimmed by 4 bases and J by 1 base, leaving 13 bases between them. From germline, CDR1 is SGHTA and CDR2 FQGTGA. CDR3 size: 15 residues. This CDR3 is CASSSTGKPNTEAFF. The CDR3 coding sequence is TGTGCCAGCAGCTCCACAGGGAAGCCGAACACTGAAGCTTTCTTT.

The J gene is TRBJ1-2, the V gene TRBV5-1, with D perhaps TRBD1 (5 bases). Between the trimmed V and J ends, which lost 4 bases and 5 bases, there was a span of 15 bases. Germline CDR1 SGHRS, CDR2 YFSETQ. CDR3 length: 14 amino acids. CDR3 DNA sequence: TGCGCCAGCAGCCCCGAGGGGACGGCTTATGGCTACACCTTC. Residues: CASSPEGTAYGYTF.

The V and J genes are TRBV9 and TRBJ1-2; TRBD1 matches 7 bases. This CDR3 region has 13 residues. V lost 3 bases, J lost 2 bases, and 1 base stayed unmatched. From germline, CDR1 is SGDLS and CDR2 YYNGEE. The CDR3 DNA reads TGTGCCAGCAGCGCACAGGGGAACTATGGCTACACCTTC. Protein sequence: CASSAQGNYGYTF.

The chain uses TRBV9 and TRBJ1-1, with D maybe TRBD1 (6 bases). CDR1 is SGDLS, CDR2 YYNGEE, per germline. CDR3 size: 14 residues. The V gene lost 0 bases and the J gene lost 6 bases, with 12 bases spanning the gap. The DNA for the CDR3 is TGTGCCAGCAGCGTAGGCAGGGGTTTTTCTGAAGCTTTCTTT. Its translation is CASSVGRGFSEAFF.

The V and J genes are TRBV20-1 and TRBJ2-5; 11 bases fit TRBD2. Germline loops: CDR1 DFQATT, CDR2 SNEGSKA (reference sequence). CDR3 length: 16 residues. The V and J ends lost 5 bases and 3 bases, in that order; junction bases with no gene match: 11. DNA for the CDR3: TGCAGTGCTCCCTACGGGACTAGCGGAATAGAAGAGACCCAGTACTTC. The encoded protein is CSAPYGTSGIEETQYF.

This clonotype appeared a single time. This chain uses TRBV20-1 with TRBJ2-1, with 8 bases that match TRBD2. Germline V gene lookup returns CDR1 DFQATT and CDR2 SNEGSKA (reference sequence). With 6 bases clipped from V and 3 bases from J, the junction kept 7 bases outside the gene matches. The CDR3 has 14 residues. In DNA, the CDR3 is TGCAGTGCCAGAATAGCGGGACTCTACAATGAGCAGTTCTTC. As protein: CSARIAGLYNEQFF.

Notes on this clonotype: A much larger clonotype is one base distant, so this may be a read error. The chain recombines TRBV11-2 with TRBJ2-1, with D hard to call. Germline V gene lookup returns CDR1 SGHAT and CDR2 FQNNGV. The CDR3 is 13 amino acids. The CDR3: CAGSRMMYNEQFF. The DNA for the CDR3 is TGTGCCGGCAGCCGGATGATGTACAATGAGCAGTTCTTC.

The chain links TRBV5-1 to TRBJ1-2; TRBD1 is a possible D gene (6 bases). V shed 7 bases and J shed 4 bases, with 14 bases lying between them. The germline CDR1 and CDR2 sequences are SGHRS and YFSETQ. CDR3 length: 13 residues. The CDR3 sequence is CASPTDSFYGYTF. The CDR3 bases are TGCGCCAGCCCCACGGACAGCTTCTATGGCTACACCTTC.

DNA of the CDR3: TGTGCCTCAAACCTCGCGGACAGCGCTTTCTTT. Its protein product is CASNLADSAFF. The chain uses TRBV6-1 and TRBJ1-1; D might be TRBD1 (6 bases). This CDR3 is built from 11 residues. Trimming stripped 11 bases from V and 11 bases from J, with 18 bases between. The germline V gene has CDR1 MNHNS and CDR2 SASEGT.

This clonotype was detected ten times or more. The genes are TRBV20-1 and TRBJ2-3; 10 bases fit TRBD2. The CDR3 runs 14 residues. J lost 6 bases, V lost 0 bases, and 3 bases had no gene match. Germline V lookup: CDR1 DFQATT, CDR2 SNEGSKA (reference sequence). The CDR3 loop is CSARDSGGADTQYF. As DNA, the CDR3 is TGCAGTGCTAGAGACAGCGGGGGGGCGGATACGCAGTATTTT.

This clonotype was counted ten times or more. DNA for the CDR3: TGTGCCATCAGTGGGGACAGGGTTAGGTCCTACGAGCAGTACTTC. It specifies CAISGDRVRSYEQYF. This chain connects TRBV10-3 to TRBJ2-7, with 9 bases that match TRBD1. CDR3 size: 15 residues. J lost 1 base, V lost 4 bases, and 5 bases had no gene match. Germline values: CDR1 ENHRY, CDR2 SYGVKD.

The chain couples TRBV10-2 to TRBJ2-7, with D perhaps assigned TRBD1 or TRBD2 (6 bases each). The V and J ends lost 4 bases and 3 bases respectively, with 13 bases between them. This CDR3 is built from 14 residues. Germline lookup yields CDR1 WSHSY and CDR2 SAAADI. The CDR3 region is CASSVRGAGYEQYF. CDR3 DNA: TGCGCCAGCAGTGTAAGGGGGGCGGGCTACGAGCAGTACTTC.

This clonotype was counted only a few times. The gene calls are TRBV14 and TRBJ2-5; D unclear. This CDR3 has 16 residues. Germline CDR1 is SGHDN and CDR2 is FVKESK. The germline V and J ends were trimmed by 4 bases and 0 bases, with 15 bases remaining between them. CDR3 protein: CASSPTISGYQETQYF. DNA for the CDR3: TGTGCCAGCAGCCCAACTATAAGTGGGTACCAAGAGACCCAGTACTTC.

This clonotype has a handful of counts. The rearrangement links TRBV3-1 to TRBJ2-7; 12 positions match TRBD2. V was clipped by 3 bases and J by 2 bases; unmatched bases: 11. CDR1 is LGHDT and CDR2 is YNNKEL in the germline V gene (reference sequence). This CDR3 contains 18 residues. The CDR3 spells CASSQLAGGPGAPYEQYF. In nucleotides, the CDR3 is TGTGCCAGCAGCCAGCTAGCGGGAGGGCCCGGGGCCCCCTACGAGCAGTACTTC.

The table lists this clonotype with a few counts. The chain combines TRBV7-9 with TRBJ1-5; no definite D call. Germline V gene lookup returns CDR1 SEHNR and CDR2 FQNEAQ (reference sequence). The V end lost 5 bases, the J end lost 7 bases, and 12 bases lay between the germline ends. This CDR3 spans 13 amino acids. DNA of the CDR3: TGTGCCAGCAGCCTCCACGCGGGCCAGCCCCAGCATTTT. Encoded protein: CASSLHAGQPQHF.

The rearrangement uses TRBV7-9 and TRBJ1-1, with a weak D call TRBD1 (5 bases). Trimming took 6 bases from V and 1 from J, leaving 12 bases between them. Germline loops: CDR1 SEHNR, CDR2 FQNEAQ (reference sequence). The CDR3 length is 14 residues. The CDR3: CASSDRGTNTEAFF. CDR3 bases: TGTGCCAGCAGTGATAGGGGCACGAACACTGAAGCTTTCTTT.

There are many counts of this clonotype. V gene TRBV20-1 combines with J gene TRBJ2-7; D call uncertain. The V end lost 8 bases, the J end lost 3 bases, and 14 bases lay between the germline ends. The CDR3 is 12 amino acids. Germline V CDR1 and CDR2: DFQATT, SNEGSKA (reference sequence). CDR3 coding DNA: TGCAGTTTGGGCCATAACTTCTACGAGCAGTACTTC. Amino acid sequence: CSLGHNFYEQYF.

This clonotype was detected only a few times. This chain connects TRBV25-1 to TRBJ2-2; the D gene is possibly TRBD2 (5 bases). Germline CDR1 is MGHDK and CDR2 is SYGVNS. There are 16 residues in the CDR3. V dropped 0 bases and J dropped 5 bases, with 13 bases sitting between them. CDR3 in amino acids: CASSEYGLAVTGELFF. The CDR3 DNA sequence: TGTGCCAGCAGTGAATATGGGCTAGCCGTGACCGGGGAGCTGTTTTTT.

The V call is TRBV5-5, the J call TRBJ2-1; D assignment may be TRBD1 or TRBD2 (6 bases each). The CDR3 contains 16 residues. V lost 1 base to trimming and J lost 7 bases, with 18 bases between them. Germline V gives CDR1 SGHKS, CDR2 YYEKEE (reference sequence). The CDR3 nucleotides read TGTGCCAGCAGCTTGAGTCGGCGGGACAAGGGAAATGAGCAGTTCTTC. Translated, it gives CASSLSRRDKGNEQFF.

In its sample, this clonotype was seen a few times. For the CDR3, the DNA is TGTGCCAGCAGCTTAGCGCGAGCGGGCGGATACAATGAGCAGTTCTTC. This sequence encodes CASSLARAGGYNEQFF. The rearrangement joins TRBV7-8 to TRBJ2-1; maybe TRBD2 (6 bases). CDR1 and CDR2 from the germline V gene are SGHVS and FQNEAQ. V gave up 0 bases and J gave up 4 bases, with 13 bases separating them. The CDR3 covers 16 residues.

The CDR3 sequence: CASSLYSRGNQPQHF. The CDR3 DNA sequence: TGTGCCAGCAGCTTATATAGCAGGGGAAATCAGCCCCAGCATTTT. The V gene is TRBV7-2, the J gene TRBJ1-5, with D perhaps TRBD1 (6 bases). V was trimmed by 2 bases and J by 4 bases, leaving 12 bases between them. This CDR3 spans 15 amino acids. Germline V gene data show CDR1 as SGHTA and CDR2 as FQGNSA.

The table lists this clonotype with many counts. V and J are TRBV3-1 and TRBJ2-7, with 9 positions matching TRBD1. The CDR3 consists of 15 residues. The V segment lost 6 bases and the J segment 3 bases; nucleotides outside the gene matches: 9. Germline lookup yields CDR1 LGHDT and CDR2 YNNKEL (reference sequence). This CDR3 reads CASSDPGQGNYEQYF. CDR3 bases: TGTGCCAGCAGTGACCCGGGACAGGGTAACTACGAGCAGTACTTC.